The clone carrying this T cell receptor beta chain was observed at least ten times. No antigen is known for it. This sample was taken from a study of T-cell reconstitution after alpha-beta-depleted transplantation in children. Study outcomes and limitations: One year post-transplant, T-cell counts and diversity were largely derived from T cells produced anew. Several hundred expanded graft clones reportedly were the source of alpha-beta T cells about two months after transplant.

This sample's TCRbeta library carried unique molecular identifier barcodes. TCRdb re-called the PCR reads with MiXCR, one entry per CDR3 protein. The table records hundreds of thousands of distinct CDR3 sequences, under 15% of them present only once. Per germline, CDR1 SQVTM and CDR2 ANQGSEA. The germline V and J ends were trimmed by 7 bases and 8 bases, with 17 bases remaining between them. The CDR3 runs to 12 residues. This specimen was PBMCs, mostly from graft donor cells, taken 360 days after TCRalphabeta/CD19-depleted stem cell transplant. The TCR was taken from a male patient between 5 and 17 years old who had a stem cell transplant for acute myeloid leukemia, so the T cells may come from the graft donor. The J gene is TRBJ1-2, the V gene TRBV29-1; D not resolved. CDR3 protein: CSASRAVGGYTF. CDR3 DNA sequence: TGCAGCGCCTCCCGGGCAGTGGGCGGCTACACCTTC.